The 5 T cell receptor beta chains given below trace back to one sample, sequenced in a study of blood T cell repertoires in COVID-19. Produced via immunoSEQ multiplex PCR; TCRdb's table is partial and in-frame only. The sample comprises hundreds of thousands of clones, about 91% of which are singletons, and around 1.3% rests with the top ten. Material for sequencing was PBMCs or T cells enriched from blood (not recorded which). Receptors originate from a woman between 40 and 55 years old with acute COVID-19.

This clone was seen only once. The sample has other DNA sequences that encode this CDR3 too. V is TRBV30 and J is TRBJ1-2, with TRBD1 matching 7 bases. Losses at the gene ends were 4 bases for V and 2 bases for J; bases not matched to a gene: 1. Germline CDR1 reads GTSNPN; CDR2 reads SVGIG (reference sequence). CDR3 length: 12 residues. The CDR3: CAWTTGNYGYTF. For the CDR3, the DNA is TGTGCCTGGACGACAGGGAACTATGGCTACACCTTC.

This clone was detected only once. This chain links TRBV29-1 with TRBJ2-1; D call uncertain. CDR1 SQVTM and CDR2 ANQGSEA come from the germline V gene. V was cut by 2 bases and J by 3 bases, with 11 bases left in between. The CDR3 contains 14 residues. The CDR3 region has the DNA TGCAGCGTTGAACCCCAGCCGGGCTACAATGAGCAGTTCTTC. It yields the protein CSVEPQPGYNEQFF.

The V call is TRBV10-1, the J call TRBJ2-3; maybe TRBD1 (6 bases). Germline CDR1 is WNHNN and CDR2 is SYGVQD (reference sequence). This CDR3 has 13 amino acids. V lost 6 bases and J 2 bases, leaving 9 bases between the germline ends. The CDR3 coding sequence is TGCGCCAGCAGCCGGGACACCACAGATACGCAGTATTTT. This sequence encodes CASSRDTTDTQYF.

The gene calls are TRBV15 and TRBJ1-5, with D possibly TRBD1 on 6 matching bases. The CDR3 runs to 13 residues. V lost 3 bases and J lost 5, with 8 bases in between. Per the germline V gene, CDR1 is LNHNV and CDR2 is YYDKDF (reference sequence). Written as DNA, the CDR3 is TGTGCCACCAGCAGCCACAGGGATCAGCCCCAGCATTTT. Translation gives CATSSHRDQPQHF.

V gene TRBV27 combines with J gene TRBJ2-3; 11 bases fit TRBD1. V lost 5 bases and J lost 0; bases outside the gene matches: 4. The CDR3 sequence is 16 residues long. CDR1 is MNHEY, CDR2 SMNVEV, per germline (reference sequence). The CDR3 DNA is TGTGCCAGCAGTCCCGGGACAGGGGGAAGCACAGATACGCAGTATTTT. Its protein product is CASSPGTGGSTDTQYF.